This T cell receptor beta chain derives from a study of blood T cell repertoires in COVID-19. Study overall: The study drew acute and convalescent COVID-19 samples from the United States, Italy and Spain. In each case, the material was cDNA or gDNA derived from T cells, B-cell-depleted T cells, or PBMCs.

The CDR3 extends over 13 amino acids. Trimming shortened V by 6 bases and J by 1 base, and 9 bases separated the two germline ends. Germline V CDR1 and CDR2: LNHDA, SQIVND (reference sequence). TCRdb's table, derived via immunoSEQ multiplex PCR, lists solely in-frame clones and lacks some. Of approximately 170,000 clones in the sample, roughly 70% were seen once. This receptor was identified in a woman aged 80 or older with acute or convalescent COVID-19. The material sequenced was peripheral blood. V is TRBV19 and J is TRBJ1-1; D remains unclear. The CDR3 is CASSYPGNTEAFF. In nucleotides, the CDR3 is TGTGCCAGTAGCTACCCCGGGAACACTGAAGCTTTCTTT.